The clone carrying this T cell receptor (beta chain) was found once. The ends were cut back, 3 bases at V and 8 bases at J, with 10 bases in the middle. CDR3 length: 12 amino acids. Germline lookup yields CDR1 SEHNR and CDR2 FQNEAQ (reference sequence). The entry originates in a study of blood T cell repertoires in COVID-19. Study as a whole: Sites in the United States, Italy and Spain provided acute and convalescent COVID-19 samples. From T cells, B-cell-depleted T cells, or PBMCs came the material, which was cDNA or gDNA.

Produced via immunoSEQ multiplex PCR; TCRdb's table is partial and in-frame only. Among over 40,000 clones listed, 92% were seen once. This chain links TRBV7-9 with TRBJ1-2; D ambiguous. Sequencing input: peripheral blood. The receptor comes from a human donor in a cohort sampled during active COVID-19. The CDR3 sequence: CASSFFEEGYTF. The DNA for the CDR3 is TGTGCCAGCAGCTTTTTTGAAGAGGGCTACACCTTC.